This TCR beta chain was recorded in a study of T cells after somatic rescue of genetic block (dated by TCRdb to 2020 to 2022). In terms of the full investigation: What the study looked at was long-term robustness, specifically in a T-cell system that came about through somatic rescue of a genetic block in T-cell development.

To note about this clone: Its recognized antigen is unknown. No clone much larger than this one lies a single base away; base qualities are absent.

The method behind the library was the immunoSEQ multiplex PCR assay. TCRdb retrieved this table from immuneACCESS and kept in-frame rearrangements only. Not all clones are present; in checked studies, unresolved V genes account for under half, and no reason is known for the remainder. The sample contains more than 65,000 clones, approximately 91% of them found a single time. The ten largest clones represent 2.8% of the sample. The germline V gene gives CDR1 as MDHEN and CDR2 as SYDVKM. The germline ends are 19 bases apart after V is trimmed by 5 bases and J by 6 bases. Spanning cysteine to phenylalanine, the CDR3 consists of 16 amino acids. Only the CDR3 portion is preserved as DNA: 48 bases, with reading frame beginning at the first base.

Source material: peripheral blood mononuclear cells (PBMCs). This sequence was found in a man aged 30 to 45. Recombination joined TRBV28 with TRBJ1-4; D gene: possibly TRBD1, on 5 matching bases. The encoded CDR3 is CASSPLRRGWDEKLFF. Read as DNA, the sequence is TGTGCCAGCAGTCCTCTCCGGCGGGGGTGGGATGAAAAACTGTTTTTT.